This TCR beta chain derives from a study of Graves' ophthalmopathy and Graves' hyperthyroidism. Whole-study findings and limits: Most expanded thyroid clonotypes above 0.001 frequency also appeared in blood.

Of note for this clonotype: Antigen specificity is unknown.

This CDR3 is built from 11 residues. Germline V lookup: CDR1 SGHTA, CDR2 FQGNSA. V was trimmed by 5 bases and J by 6 bases, leaving 8 bases between them. RNA transcripts were the template, and TCR beta CDR3 regions were amplified from them. RT-PCR with HTBI primers came first, then second-round multiplex PCR. A single record per CDR3 protein comes from TCRdb applying MiXCR to the multiplex PCR reads. The sample records about 740,000 distinct CDR3 sequences, around 40% being singletons. Enrollment excluded any patients with other autoimmune diseases, uncontrolled infections, pregnancy or lactation. The rearrangement joins TRBV7-2 to TRBJ2-7; D is ambiguous. Sequenced: peripheral blood. This TCR came from an adult man with Graves' ophthalmopathy. The DNA of the CDR3 is TGTGCCAGCAGCGTATTGGGCGAGCAGTACTTC. Its protein is CASSVLGEQYF.